A single sample is the source of the 26 T cell receptor beta chains below, sequenced in a study of regulatory T cells in long-lasting Graves disease. TCR beta libraries were built with iRepertoire HTBI primers and Arm-PCR of CDR3 regions. TCRdb redid the calling of the multiplex PCR reads with MiXCR, one entry per CDR3 protein. The data contain a few hundred thousand distinct CDR3 sequences, approximately 19% of them singletons. As for time point: newly diagnosed GD, antithyroid drugs for less than 3 months. Isolated PBMC RNA provided the starting material for the TCR library. The same sample was also used in a study of T cells in Graves' hyperthyroidism and ophthalmopathy.

The specimen was peripheral blood mononuclear cells (PBMCs), collected at new diagnosis, from a patient treated with antithyroid drugs. The receptors originated from a woman aged 25 to 39 with Graves disease.

Comment on this clonotype: A far larger clone is one nucleotide away, so this likely arose from a read error. This rearrangement joins TRBV11-2 to TRBJ2-5; 9 nucleotides line up with TRBD2. The V gene end was trimmed by 5 bases and the J gene end by 11 bases; junction bases not matched to a gene: 21. Looked up from germline, CDR1 is SGHAT and CDR2 is FQNNGV. The CDR3 loop spans 17 amino acids. This CDR3 is CASSPLFSGGRAHEQYF. As DNA, the CDR3 is TGTGCCAGCAGCCCTCTCTTTAGCGGGGGTCGTGCCCATGAGCAGTACTTC.

This clonotype was observed a few times. One end of the junction does not line up with germline, which may come from a read error. The V and J genes are TRBV7-8 and TRBJ2-7; D perhaps matches TRBD1 (5 bases). In germline, CDR1 is SGHVS, CDR2 FQNEAQ. The CDR3 loop spans 15 amino acids. CDR3 region: CASNANRISSYEQCF. The CDR3 nucleotides read TGTGCCAGCAACGCTAACAGGATTAGCTCCTACGAGCAGTGCTTC.

This clonotype has at least ten counts. V is TRBV7-9 and J is TRBJ1-1, with unresolved D. Trimming shortened V by 3 bases and J by 2 bases, and 10 bases separated the two germline ends. In germline, CDR1 is SEHNR, CDR2 FQNEAQ (reference sequence). This CDR3 is 14 amino acids long. CDR3 region: CASSFSPGNTEAFF. The CDR3 bases are TGTGCCAGCAGCTTTAGTCCGGGAAACACTGAAGCTTTCTTT.

In its sample, this clonotype was seen many times. The V and J genes are TRBV9 and TRBJ2-5; D is tentatively TRBD1 or TRBD2 (5 bases each). This CDR3 spans 18 amino acids. The V end lost 0 bases, the J end lost 3 bases, and 21 bases lay between the germline ends. Germline V CDR1 and CDR2: SGDLS, YYNGEE. CDR3 protein: CASSVAANRDVVEETQYF. The CDR3 DNA follows: TGTGCCAGCAGCGTAGCCGCTAATCGGGACGTGGTTGAAGAGACCCAGTACTTC. Drawing the rest from reference TRBV9 and TRBJ2-5, the complete variable domain is DSGVTQTPKHLITATGQRVTLRCSPRSGDLSVYWYQQSLDQGLQFLIQYYNGEERAKGNILERFSAQQFPDLHSELNLSSLELGDSALYFCASSVAANRDVVEETQYFGPGTRLLVL.

This clonotype was found a few times. A far larger clone is one nucleotide away, so this likely arose from a read error. The J gene is TRBJ2-2, the V gene TRBV6-9, with 8 bases lining up with TRBD2. CDR1 and CDR2 (germline): MNHGY, SVAAGI. The CDR3 totals 15 residues. The CDR3 DNA reads TGTGCCAGCAGTTACCGGGGGGGGGGCACCAGGGAGCTGTTTTTT. It translates to CASSYRGGGTRELFF.

Many counts were recorded for this clonotype. The genes are TRBV6-1 and TRBJ1-2, with D perhaps matching TRBD1 (5 bases). The CDR3 totals 14 residues. CDR1 is MNHNS and CDR2 is SASEGT in the germline V gene. Between the trimmed V and J ends, which lost 7 bases and 2 bases, there was a span of 14 bases. This chain's CDR3 is CASTPREGNYGYTF. CDR3 nucleotides: TGTGCCAGCACCCCCAGGGAGGGAAACTATGGCTACACCTTC.

In its sample, this clonotype was seen many times. V gene TRBV11-2 combines with J gene TRBJ1-6; D perhaps matches TRBD1 (5 bases). CDR3 length: 16 amino acids. Deletions cut 5 bases from V and 10 bases from J, with 21 bases between. The germline V gene encodes CDR1 SGHAT and CDR2 FQNNGV. CDR3 DNA: TGTGCCAGCAGCCCGAGCAAGACCCTAGGGGAGTCACCCCTCCACTTT. Residues: CASSPSKTLGESPLHF.

Remarks on this clonotype: A much larger clone differs by one base, so this may be a read error. The rearrangement joins TRBV2 to TRBJ1-1; perhaps TRBD1 as D (5 bases). The CDR3 runs 13 residues. CDR1 SNHLY and CDR2 FYNNEI come from the germline V gene. The CDR3 nucleotides are TGTGCCGGCAGCGCGGGGGGGGGCACTGAAGCTTTCTTT. Residues: CAGSAGGGTEAFF.

This clonotype came up many times. V usage is TRBV6-1 and J usage is TRBJ1-6; 9 nucleotides agree with TRBD1. Germline V lookup: CDR1 MNHNS, CDR2 SASEGT. V lost 4 bases to trimming and J lost 7 bases; unmatched junction nucleotides: 11. The CDR3 spans 17 residues. DNA of the CDR3: TGTGCCAGCAGTGCTCTAGTTAGGACAGGGGCGAATTCACCCCTCCACTTT. Its translation is CASSALVRTGANSPLHF.

J is TRBJ1-1 and V is TRBV15; TRBD1 matches 7 bases. The V segment lost 1 base and the J segment 5 bases; nucleotides outside the gene matches: 4. Germline CDR1 reads LNHNV; CDR2 reads YYDKDF (reference sequence). The CDR3 has 14 amino acids. The CDR3 spells CATSRGRGRTEAFF. DNA for the CDR3: TGTGCCACCAGCAGAGGAAGGGGGCGAACTGAAGCTTTCTTT.

This clonotype was seen ten or more times. This chain connects TRBV7-8 to TRBJ2-7, with D possibly being TRBD1 (6 bases). Germline assignment: CDR1 SGHVS and CDR2 FQNEAQ. Trimming left V 5 bases short and J 2 bases short, with 16 bases between. The CDR3 is 15 amino acids. The CDR3 reads CASSVRDTVTYEQYF. In nucleotides, the CDR3 is TGTGCCAGCAGCGTCCGGGACACCGTGACCTACGAGCAGTACTTC.

This clonotype was observed many times. This sequence joins TRBV6-1 and TRBJ1-2; 11 bases map to TRBD1. The CDR3 runs to 16 residues. The germline V gene has CDR1 MNHNS and CDR2 SASEGT. J lost 7 bases, V lost 3 bases, and 10 bases had no gene match. CDR3 sequence reads: CASSDGIGQGAAGYTF. Written as DNA, the CDR3 is TGTGCCAGCAGTGACGGAATCGGACAGGGGGCGGCTGGCTACACCTTC.

DNA for the CDR3: TGTGCCAGCAGCTTTTCCGGCGCGGGAGGGTACGAGCAGTACTTC. Its protein is CASSFSGAGGYEQYF. The rearrangement uses TRBV7-2 and TRBJ2-7; 9 bases are shared with TRBD2. CDR3 length: 15 residues. Germline V gene lookup returns CDR1 SGHTA and CDR2 FQGNSA. V dropped 3 bases and J dropped 4; count of bases not matched to a gene: 7.

Concerning this clonotype: Since a far larger clone is one base different, this is likely a read error. V usage is TRBV10-3 and J usage is TRBJ1-2, with a weak D call TRBD1 (6 bases). This CDR3 has 15 residues. Trimming stripped 5 bases from V and 0 bases from J, with 13 bases between. The germline V gene has CDR1 ENHRY and CDR2 SYGVKD. The CDR3 loop is CAISSPGDPNYGYTF. The DNA for the CDR3 is TGTGCCATCAGTTCCCCAGGGGACCCTAACTATGGCTACACCTTC.

In this sample, this clonotype turned up many times. The chain recombines TRBV2 with TRBJ1-4, with D tentatively TRBD1 (5 bases). Trimming pared 1 base from V and 9 bases from J, leaving 15 bases between. Germline V gene data show CDR1 as SNHLY and CDR2 as FYNNEI. This CDR3 has 15 residues. This CDR3 is CASSEDGTLVKKLFF. CDR3 coding DNA: TGTGCCAGCAGTGAAGACGGGACCCTTGTGAAAAAACTGTTTTTT.

This clonotype was seen once. A much more abundant neighbour one base away suggests this may be a read error. The V call is TRBV11-2, the J call TRBJ1-6; TRBD1 aligns across 10 bases. Trimming took 3 bases from V and 5 from J; bases not matched to a gene: 1. The CDR3 covers 15 residues. Germline-derived CDR1 and CDR2 are SGHAT and FQNNGV. Here the CDR3 reads CASSFGQGDNSPLHF. DNA of the CDR3: TGTGCCAGCAGCTTCGGACAGGGGGATAATTCACCCCTCCACTTT. Full variable domain (outside the CDR3, taken from reference TRBV11-2 and TRBJ1-6): EAGVAQSPRYKIIEKRQSVAFWCNPISGHATLYWYQQILGQGPKLLIQFQNNGVVDDSQLPKDRFSAERLKGVDSTLKIQPAKLEDSAVYLCASSFGQGDNSPLHFGNGTRLTVT.

This clonotype was recorded many times. This chain uses TRBV9 with TRBJ2-3; D gene unclear. Germline-derived CDR1 and CDR2 are SGDLS and YYNGEE. This CDR3 is built from 14 residues. Trimming shortened V by 2 bases and J by 2 bases, and 9 bases separated the two germline ends. CDR3 region: CASSVTTDTDTQYF. CDR3 nucleotide sequence: TGTGCCAGCAGCGTTACGACGGACACAGATACGCAGTATTTT.

This clonotype was seen ten or more times. The CDR3 region is CASSPPVSAGNTIYF. The CDR3 region has the DNA TGTGCCAGCTCACCACCGGTGTCGGCTGGAAACACCATATATTTT. V usage is TRBV18 and J usage is TRBJ1-3, with no clear D. V was pared by 0 bases and J by 2 bases, with 8 bases between. The CDR3 spans 15 residues. Germline V gives CDR1 KGHSH, CDR2 LQKENI.

As regards this clonotype: This likely stems from a read error, as it lies one base from a far larger clone. This sequence joins TRBV11-2 and TRBJ2-1, with unresolved D. The CDR3 has 16 residues. CDR1 and CDR2 (germline): SGHAT, FQNNGV. CDR3 DNA sequence: TGTGCCAGCAGCTTAGTAGGGCTTACCTCCTACAATGGGCAGTTCTTC. Residues: CASSLVGLTSYNGQFF.

This clonotype appeared many times. V gene TRBV11-2 combines with J gene TRBJ1-4; unclear D gene. Trimming stripped 1 base from V and 0 bases from J, with 9 bases between. From germline, CDR1 is SGHAT and CDR2 FQNNGV. The CDR3 is made up of 16 amino acids. The CDR3: CASSLGSRATNEKLFF. Here the CDR3 DNA reads TGTGCCAGCAGCTTAGGGTCGCGAGCAACTAATGAAAAACTGTTTTTT.

As to this clonotype: A read error may be the cause here, since a much bigger clone is one base away. The chain joins TRBV20-1 to TRBJ2-5; possible D gene TRBD1, 5 bases. The CDR3 is made up of 13 amino acids. The germline V gene has CDR1 DFQATT and CDR2 SNEGSKA (reference sequence). The DNA for the CDR3 is TGCGGTGCTAGAGAGGCAGGGTGGGAGACCCAGTACTTC. It translates to CGAREAGWETQYF.

The table lists this clonotype with a few counts. The chain links TRBV19 to TRBJ2-1; D remains ambiguous. CDR1 and CDR2 (germline): LNHDA, SQIVND (reference sequence). This CDR3 comprises 13 residues. V was clipped by 3 bases and J by 4 bases, with 7 bases between them. The CDR3 protein is CASSILTYNEQFF. CDR3 DNA: TGTGCCAGTAGTATCCTGACTTACAATGAGCAGTTCTTC. The full variable domain, completed using reference TRBV19 and TRBJ2-1, is DGGITQSPKYLFRKEGQNVTLSCEQNLNHDAMYWYRQDPGQGLRLIYYSQIVNDFQKGDIAEGYSVSREKKESFPLTVTSAQKNPTAFYLCASSILTYNEQFFGPGTRLTVL.

The V and J genes are TRBV4-2 and TRBJ2-1; D possibly uses TRBD1 or TRBD2 (5 bases each). V was shortened by 3 bases and J by 4 bases, with 10 bases between the two germline ends. The CDR3 contains 14 residues. The V gene's germline CDR1 is LGHNA and CDR2 YNFKEQ. CDR3 region: CASSHPGPYNEQFF. In nucleotides, the CDR3 is TGTGCCAGCAGCCACCCGGGACCGTACAATGAGCAGTTCTTC.

This clonotype was recorded at least ten times. The chain is built from TRBV11-2 and TRBJ2-1, with TRBD2 matching over 11 bases. The CDR3 consists of 21 residues. Per the germline V gene, CDR1 is SGHAT and CDR2 is FQNNGV. Unmatched junction bases numbered 19, after V lost 1 base and J lost 5 bases. DNA of the CDR3: TGTGCCAGCAGCTTAGTGGGGCTTGGACTAGCGGGCGGGAACCGTCACAATGAGCAGTTCTTC. Amino acid sequence: CASSLVGLGLAGGNRHNEQFF.

Ten or more counts support this clonotype. This sequence joins TRBV28 and TRBJ2-7; TRBD2 matches 14 bases. Germline CDR1 is MDHEN and CDR2 is SYDVKM. V trimming: 4 bases; J trimming: 5 bases; junction bases outside the gene matches: 7. This CDR3 is built from 16 residues. CDR3 sequence (DNA): TGTGCCAGCAGTTCGGGACTAGCGGGAGCTCTGCACGAGCAGTACTTC. Protein: CASSSGLAGALHEQYF.

There are a few counts of this clonotype. The chain is built from TRBV27 and TRBJ2-3; 9 nucleotides align to TRBD2. Germline CDR1 is MNHEY and CDR2 is SMNVEV (reference sequence). J gave up 1 base and V 6 bases, and 8 bases lay outside the gene matches. CDR3 size: 16 residues. CDR3 residues: CASRRRTSVGTDTQYF. The CDR3 bases are TGTGCCAGCAGGCGTCGGACTAGCGTGGGCACAGATACGCAGTATTTT.